One and the same sample provided the 24 T cell receptor beta chains below, sequenced in a study of T cells in Graves' hyperthyroidism and ophthalmopathy. Amplified regions were TCR beta CDR3 sequences from RNA transcripts. An initial round of RT-PCR targeting the TCR CDR3 relied on the HTBI primer set. One entry per CDR3 protein results from TCRdb running MiXCR on the multiplex PCR reads. The sample lists 250,000 to 300,000 distinct CDR3 sequences; about an eighth were seen once. Sequencing was performed on blood. These receptors all come from a woman aged 40 to 55 with Graves' hyperthyroidism.

There are many counts of this clonotype. The rearrangement uses TRBV5-1 and TRBJ2-7, with 8 nucleotides matching TRBD1. With 0 bases clipped from V and 1 base from J, the junction kept 12 bases outside the gene matches. The CDR3 has 18 amino acids. Per the germline V gene, CDR1 is SGHRS and CDR2 is YFSETQ. DNA of the CDR3: TGCGCCAGCAGCTTGGGGACAGGGTTCCGGTCAGCGTCCTACGAGCAGTACTTC. Its protein product is CASSLGTGFRSASYEQYF.

At least ten counts were recorded for this clonotype. CDR3 amino acids: CASRDGTRNTEAFF. CDR3 DNA: TGTGCCAGCAGGGATGGAACAAGGAACACTGAAGCTTTCTTT. V usage is TRBV7-9 and J usage is TRBJ1-1; the D is unclear. Trimming cost V 6 bases and J 1 base, with 12 bases left between them. Germline V gene lookup returns CDR1 SEHNR and CDR2 FQNEAQ (reference sequence). This CDR3 is built from 14 residues.

V gene TRBV3-1 combines with J gene TRBJ2-7; the D gene is possibly TRBD2 (6 bases). The V end was cut by 1 base, the J end by 6 bases, with 10 bases between. The length of the CDR3 is 13 residues. The germline V gene encodes CDR1 LGHDT and CDR2 YNNKEL (reference sequence). CDR3 bases: TGTGCCAGCAGCCAAGCGTCCGGGGGCGAGCAGTACTTC. It specifies CASSQASGGEQYF.

This clonotype showed up many times. The rearrangement uses TRBV12-3 or TRBV12-4 and TRBJ2-3, with 9 bases matching TRBD1. Losses at the gene ends were 7 bases for V and 4 bases for J; bases not matched to a gene: 12. The CDR3 has 16 residues. CDR3 sequence: CASNFRTGAMADTQYF. Here the CDR3 DNA reads TGTGCCAGCAACTTCCGGACAGGGGCTATGGCAGATACGCAGTATTTT.

This clonotype was recorded many times. The V gene is TRBV28, the J gene TRBJ2-7; D is possibly TRBD2 (6 bases). This CDR3 has 16 amino acids. Germline CDR1 reads MDHEN; CDR2 reads SYDVKM. V lost 6 bases and J 4 bases, leaving 22 bases between the germline ends. DNA of the CDR3: TGTGCCAGCAGGACGACCGGTGGTAGCGGACCGTACGAGCAGTACTTC. Translation: CASRTTGGSGPYEQYF. The whole variable domain, filled in from reference TRBV28 and TRBJ2-7, reads DVKVTQSSRYLVKRTGEKVFLECVQDMDHENMFWYRQDPGLGLRLIYFSYDVKMKEKGDIPEGYSVSREKKERFSLILESASTNQTSMYLCASRTTGGSGPYEQYFGPGTRLTVT.

This clonotype was observed a handful of times. This rearrangement joins TRBV7-9 to TRBJ2-5; 13 nucleotides match TRBD2. Germline lookup yields CDR1 SEHNR and CDR2 FQNEAQ (reference sequence). V gave up 5 bases and J gave up 5 bases; unmatched junction bases: 8. The CDR3 runs to 16 residues. CDR3: CASSQTSGRAWETQYF. CDR3 bases: TGTGCCAGCAGCCAAACTAGCGGGAGGGCCTGGGAGACCCAGTACTTC.

The chain couples TRBV28 to TRBJ2-1; no definite D call. The V end lost 2 bases, the J end lost 5 bases, and 13 bases lay between the germline ends. Germline CDR1 reads MDHEN; CDR2 reads SYDVKM. The CDR3 consists of 15 residues. In DNA form, the CDR3 reads TGTGCCAGCAGTTTACCTCCTTCTTTAGACAATGAGCAGTTCTTC. Amino acid sequence: CASSLPPSLDNEQFF.

The chain recombines TRBV6-1 with TRBJ1-1; D is uncertain. This CDR3 spans 13 amino acids. Deletions cut 8 bases from V and 3 bases from J, with 13 bases between. The germline V gene encodes CDR1 MNHNS and CDR2 SASEGT. The CDR3 here is CASERTEDTEAFF. DNA of the CDR3: TGTGCCAGCGAAAGGACTGAGGACACTGAAGCTTTCTTT.

This clonotype was recorded at least ten times. This chain uses TRBV30 with TRBJ2-3; D not certain. CDR3 length: 13 amino acids. The germline CDR1 and CDR2 sequences are GTSNPN and SVGIG (reference sequence). The V gene lost 2 bases and the J gene lost 5 bases, with 11 bases spanning the gap. The CDR3 DNA is TGTGCCTGGAGTCATTATCCCGGAGATACGCAGTATTTT. It translates to CAWSHYPGDTQYF.

This clonotype came up many times. The chain employs TRBV27 and TRBJ1-3; weak D call: TRBD1 (6 bases). V gave up 5 bases and J gave up 3 bases, with 23 bases separating them. CDR1 MNHEY and CDR2 SMNVEV come from the germline V gene (reference sequence). The CDR3 covers 18 residues. The CDR3 loop reads CASSPRGVRGRVGNTIYF. The DNA for the CDR3 is TGTGCCAGCAGTCCTAGGGGGGTGCGGGGGCGAGTTGGAAACACCATATATTTT.

This clonotype was recorded many times. V usage is TRBV7-2 and J usage is TRBJ2-7, with D hard to call. V gave up 5 bases and J gave up 2 bases, with 16 bases separating them. Germline CDR1 reads SGHTA; CDR2 reads FQGNSA. CDR3 length equals 15 residues. The CDR3 reads CASSPQTGSTYEQYF. CDR3 coding DNA: TGTGCCAGCAGCCCCCAGACTGGATCGACCTACGAGCAGTACTTC.

This clonotype has a count of ten or more. The genes are TRBV5-1 and TRBJ1-1, with TRBD1 identical over 8 bases. V dropped 0 bases and J dropped 0; count of bases not matched to a gene: 7. This CDR3 has 17 amino acids. Germline V gene lookup returns CDR1 SGHRS and CDR2 YFSETQ. CDR3 sequence: CASSLGRGLMLNTEAFF. The CDR3, as DNA: TGCGCCAGCAGCTTGGGCAGGGGGCTCATGCTGAACACTGAAGCTTTCTTT.

The V and J genes are TRBV5-1 and TRBJ2-7; D is perhaps TRBD2 (5 bases). The V gene lost 7 bases and the J gene lost 2 bases, with 13 bases spanning the gap. This CDR3 spans 13 amino acids. The germline gives CDR1 SGHRS, CDR2 YFSETQ. CDR3 residues: CASGPGFPYEQYF. The CDR3 nucleotides are TGCGCCAGCGGACCGGGATTTCCCTACGAGCAGTACTTC.

This clonotype has just a few counts. This rearrangement joins TRBV5-6 to TRBJ1-1; unclear D gene. Germline CDR1 reads SGHDT; CDR2 reads YYEEEE. V lost 1 base and J lost 6, with 19 bases in between. The CDR3 totals 16 residues. CDR3 coding DNA: TGTGCCAGCAGCTTGAGGCGAGGGCACATGGTGGCTGAAGCTTTCTTT. It yields the protein CASSLRRGHMVAEAFF.

This clonotype occurred many times. This chain uses TRBV12-3 or TRBV12-4 with TRBJ1-1; D is unresolved. Deletions cut 9 bases from V and 8 bases from J, with 13 bases between. This CDR3 comprises 11 residues. This chain's CDR3 is CASQRGVEAFF. CDR3 DNA: TGTGCCAGTCAGCGCGGAGTGGAAGCTTTCTTT.

About this clonotype: This may come from a read error, since a much larger clone is one base off. The V call is TRBV7-9, the J call TRBJ2-7; TRBD1 matches 10 bases. CDR3 size: 15 residues. Per germline, CDR1 SEHNR and CDR2 FQNEAQ (reference sequence). The CDR3 coding sequence is TGTGCCCGCAGCTCCTTGGGACAGGGGTCCTACGAGCAGTACTTC. Translated: CARSSLGQGSYEQYF.

The table lists this clonotype with many counts. The chain carries TRBV15 and TRBJ1-2; D gene uncertain. The CDR3 covers 18 residues. The V gene lost 3 bases and the J gene lost 0 bases, with 20 bases spanning the gap. The germline V gene encodes CDR1 LNHNV and CDR2 YYDKDF (reference sequence). For the CDR3, the DNA is TGTGCCACCAGCAGCCCCGAGGAGTTGGCCGGCTCTAACTATGGCTACACCTTC. Translating gives CATSSPEELAGSNYGYTF.

The table lists this clonotype with many counts. The rearrangement uses TRBV27 and TRBJ1-1; D is possibly TRBD1 (6 bases). Between the trimmed V and J ends, which lost 2 bases and 4 bases, there was a span of 11 bases. Germline CDR1 and CDR2: MNHEY and SMNVEV (reference sequence). The CDR3 has 14 amino acids. The CDR3 sequence is CASSLARGFTEAFF. CDR3 DNA: TGTGCCAGCAGTTTAGCCAGGGGATTCACTGAAGCTTTCTTT.

This clonotype was counted at least ten times. V is TRBV6-5 and J is TRBJ2-1; 11 bases align to TRBD2. The CDR3 spans 19 residues. Germline lookup yields CDR1 MNHEY and CDR2 SVGAGI. The ends lost 2 bases at V and 8 bases at J; junction bases unmatched: 17. The CDR3 is CASSYKRGTSGPRTDEQFF. The CDR3 region has the DNA TGTGCCAGCAGTTACAAGCGGGGGACTAGCGGTCCTCGTACGGATGAGCAGTTCTTC.

This clonotype was detected a few times. The rearrangement joins TRBV20-1 to TRBJ2-2; maybe TRBD2 (5 bases). This CDR3 has 14 residues. In germline, CDR1 is DFQATT, CDR2 SNEGSKA (reference sequence). V lost 1 base to trimming and J lost 4 bases, with 10 bases between them. The CDR3 loop is CSARGLEGTGELFF. The CDR3 DNA follows: TGCAGTGCTAGAGGCCTTGAGGGCACCGGGGAGCTGTTTTTT.

This clonotype was counted at least ten times. V usage is TRBV11-2 and J usage is TRBJ1-4; 8 nucleotides match TRBD1. The CDR3 consists of 15 residues. The germline CDR1 and CDR2 sequences are SGHAT and FQNNGV. V dropped 2 bases and J dropped 8; count of bases not matched to a gene: 7. Here the CDR3 DNA reads TGTGCCAGCAGCTTAACCGGGACAGGACCCGAAAAACTGTTTTTT. Protein sequence: CASSLTGTGPEKLFF.

This clonotype was detected many times. The chain employs TRBV3-1 and TRBJ2-3; 10 bases line up with TRBD2. Germline V gene sequence: CDR1 LGHDT, CDR2 YNNKEL (reference sequence). The CDR3 consists of 16 residues. The ends lost 1 base at V and 5 bases at J; junction bases unmatched: 6. The chain's CDR3 is CASSQGSSGRKDTQYF. The CDR3 bases are TGTGCCAGCAGCCAAGGTTCTAGCGGGAGAAAAGATACGCAGTATTTT.

This clonotype was detected many times. The chain is built from TRBV10-2 and TRBJ2-5; no firm D call. V was cut by 6 bases and J by 4 bases, with 6 bases left in between. The CDR3 totals 11 residues. Per germline, CDR1 WSHSY and CDR2 SAAADI. The CDR3 DNA follows: TGCGCCAGCAGAGCAATAGAGACCCAGTACTTC. This encodes CASRAIETQYF.

The rearrangement links TRBV7-9 to TRBJ2-2, with 8 bases fitting TRBD2. This CDR3 region has 15 residues. V was clipped by 6 bases and J by 7 bases; unmatched bases: 10. The germline gives CDR1 SEHNR, CDR2 FQNEAQ (reference sequence). The CDR3 nucleotides read TGTGCCAGCAGTTTTAAAGCGGGAGTGGGCGGGGAGCTGTTTTTT. Amino acid sequence: CASSFKAGVGGELFF.